This T cell receptor beta chain was sequenced for a study of cytomegalovirus exposure and HLA in healthy donors. Study background: From HLA-typed donors, an early data release held 70 million to 100 million unique TCRs. Notes on the study in general: For TCR beta chains, V- and J-gene trimming was later linked to a missense DCLRE1C variant. Researchers reportedly found TCR beta sequences accurately predicted most subjects' HLA-A and HLA-B alleles.

In the PCR, 60 Vbeta and 13 Jbeta primers were used. Clones were sequenced by immunoSEQ multiplex PCR, and TCRdb holds only the in-frame ones, with some missing. Of under 250,000 clones listed, around 85% are singletons. The CDR3 is 19 amino acids. J gave up 1 base and V 5 bases, and 14 bases lay outside the gene matches. Germline loops: CDR1 MRHNA, CDR2 SNTAGT. Worth noting for this clone: The antigen remains unidentified.

Material: PBMCs. The source of this sequence is a woman in her 50s in good health and CMV-seronegative. The V call is TRBV6-4, the J call TRBJ2-7, with TRBD2 matching over 13 bases. The CDR3 protein is CASSQYGTSGIYGSYEQYF. The CDR3 region has the DNA TGTGCCAGCAGTCAATACGGGACTAGCGGGATCTACGGGTCCTACGAGCAGTACTTC.